Here is one T cell receptor (beta chain) with its context. Its antigen remains unidentified. Second-dose recipients at about 4 or about 12 weeks were treated as one pooled group. This specimen comes from a study of T cell responses to AZD1222 COVID-19 vaccine. Sequencing used immunoSEQ multiplex PCR; TCRdb keeps in-frame clones, though not all of them. The sample holds some 95,000 clones, 88% seen once. Whole-study findings and limits: Baseline seropositives among AZD1222 recipients totaled only five to seven. It was only after the peak T cell response that any repertoires were sampled. Among spike-specific TCRs, nearly half reportedly target unmutated variant regions.

V shed 2 bases, J shed 6 bases, and the junction held 7 bases outside the gene matches. The CDR3 extends over 14 amino acids. Germline values: CDR1 SGHRS, CDR2 YFSETQ. This TCR was recovered from an adult who received the AZD1222 COVID-19 vaccine. The chain employs TRBV5-1 and TRBJ2-7; 8 nucleotides agree with TRBD1. Sequenced here: peripheral blood, sampled 28 days after the second AZD1222 dose. The CDR3 here is CASSLAGGYGEQYF. The CDR3 nucleotides are TGCGCCAGCAGCTTAGCAGGGGGCTATGGCGAGCAGTACTTC.